This T cell receptor (beta chain) stems from a study of blood T cell repertoires in COVID-19. Across the whole study: Acute-phase and convalescent COVID-19 samples originated in the United States, Italy and Spain. T cells, B-cell-depleted T cells, or PBMCs supplied cDNA or gDNA.

In the authors' workflow: Amplification with reference gene primers provided the estimates of nucleated cell counts. Data came from immunoSEQ multiplex PCR; TCRdb stores just in-frame clones and leaves some out. D and trimming come from the DNA, and the V and J calls and clone size come from that table. The profile shows about 97,000 clones, around 92% of them singletons. This CDR3 contains 13 residues. Germline lookup yields CDR1 MGHDK and CDR2 SYGVNS. J was trimmed by 6 bases and V by 8 bases; bases with no gene match: 8. The chain uses TRBV25-1 and TRBJ2-3; 7 nucleotides agree with TRBD1. The source of this sequence is a man between 18 and 29 years old with acute or convalescent COVID-19. The sequencing sample was made of peripheral blood. This CDR3 reads CASSDRVLDTQYF. The CDR3 DNA is TGTGCCAGCTCCGACAGGGTGCTGGATACGCAGTATTTT. Full variable domain (outside the CDR3, taken from reference TRBV25-1 and TRBJ2-3): EADIYQTPRYLVIGTGKKITLECSQTMGHDKMYWYQQDPGMELHLIHYSYGVNSTEKGDLSSESTVSRIRTEHFPLTLESARPSHTSQYLCASSDRVLDTQYFGPGTRLTVL.